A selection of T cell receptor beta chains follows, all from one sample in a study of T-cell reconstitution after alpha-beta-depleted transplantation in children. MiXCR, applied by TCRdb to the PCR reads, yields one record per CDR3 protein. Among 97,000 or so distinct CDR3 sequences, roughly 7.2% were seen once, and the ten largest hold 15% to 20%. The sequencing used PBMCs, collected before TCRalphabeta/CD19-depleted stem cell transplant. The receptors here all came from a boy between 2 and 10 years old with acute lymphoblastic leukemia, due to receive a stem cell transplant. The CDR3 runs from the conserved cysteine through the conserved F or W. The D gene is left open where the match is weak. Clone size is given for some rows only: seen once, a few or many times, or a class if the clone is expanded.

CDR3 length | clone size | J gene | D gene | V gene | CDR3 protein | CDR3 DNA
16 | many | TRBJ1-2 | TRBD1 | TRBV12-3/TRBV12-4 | CASSLSPGQFNYGYTF | TGTGCCAGCAGTTTATCGCCGGGACAGTTTAACTATGGCTACACCTTC
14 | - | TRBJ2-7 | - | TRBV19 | CASSIADRFYEQYF | TGTGCCAGTAGTATAGCCGACAGGTTTTACGAGCAGTACTTC
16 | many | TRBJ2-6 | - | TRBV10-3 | CAISEGGDSGANVLTF | TGTGCCATCAGTGAGGGCGGGGATTCTGGGGCCAACGTCCTGACTTTC
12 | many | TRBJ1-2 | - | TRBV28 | CASSLQSYGYTF | TGTGCCAGCAGTTTACAGTCCTATGGCTACACCTTC
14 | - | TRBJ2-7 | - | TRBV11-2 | CASSLDLVTYEQYF | TGTGCCAGCAGCTTAGATCTCGTGACCTACGAGCAGTACTTC
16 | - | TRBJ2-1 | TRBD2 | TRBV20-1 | CSAIPSGGTSYNEQFF | TGCAGTGCTATCCCCAGCGGGGGTACGTCCTACAATGAGCAGTTCTTC
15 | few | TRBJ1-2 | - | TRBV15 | CATSRDAQHNYGYTF | TGTGCCACCAGCAGAGATGCACAGCATAACTATGGCTACACCTTC
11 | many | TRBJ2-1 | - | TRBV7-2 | CASSSPNEQFF | TGTGCCAGCAGCAGTCCCAATGAGCAGTTCTTC
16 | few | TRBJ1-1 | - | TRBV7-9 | CASSLAYGSLNTEAFF | TGTGCCAGCAGCTTAGCTTACGGCAGCTTGAACACTGAAGCTTTCTTT
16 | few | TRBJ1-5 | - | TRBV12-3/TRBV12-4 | CASSTLGAHSNQPQHF | TGTGCCAGCAGTACTCTAGGGGCTCATAGCAATCAGCCCCAGCATTTT
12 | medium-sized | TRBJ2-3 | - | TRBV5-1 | CASRISADTQYF | TGCGCCAGCAGGATATCGGCAGATACGCAGTATTTT
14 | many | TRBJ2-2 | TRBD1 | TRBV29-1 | CSVRGHSNTGELFF | TGCAGCGTCAGGGGGCATTCGAACACCGGGGAGCTGTTTTTT
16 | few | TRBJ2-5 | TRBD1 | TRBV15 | CATSAPPTGDQETQYF | TGTGCCACCAGCGCCCCCCCAACAGGGGACCAAGAGACCCAGTACTTC
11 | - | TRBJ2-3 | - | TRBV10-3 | CAISLDSTQYF | TGTGCCATCAGTCTGGACAGTACGCAGTATTTT
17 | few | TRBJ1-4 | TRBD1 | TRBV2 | CASSVVGQGVGNEKLFF | TGTGCCAGCAGTGTGGTGGGACAGGGTGTCGGCAATGAAAAACTGTTTTTT
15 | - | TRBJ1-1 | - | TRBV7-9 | CASSPLAGVDTEAFF | TGTGCCAGCAGCCCCCTCGCGGGAGTTGACACTGAAGCTTTCTTT
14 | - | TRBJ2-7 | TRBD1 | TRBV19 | CASSTSTGFYEQYF | TGTGCCAGTAGTACCTCGACAGGGTTCTACGAGCAGTACTTC
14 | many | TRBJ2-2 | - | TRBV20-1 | CSAAGGARTGELFF | TGCAGTGCTGCAGGGGGGGCGCGGACCGGGGAGCTGTTTTTT
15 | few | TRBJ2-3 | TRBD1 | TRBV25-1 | CASSPRDRVTDTQYF | TGTGCCAGCAGTCCCCGGGACAGGGTCACAGATACGCAGTATTTT
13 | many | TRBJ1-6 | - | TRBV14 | CASSQVDGSPLHF | TGTGCCAGCAGCCAAGTCGACGGTTCACCCCTCCACTTT
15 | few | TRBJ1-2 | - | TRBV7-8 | CASSLDRDGGDGYTF | TGTGCCAGCAGCTTAGATAGGGATGGGGGCGATGGCTACACCTTC
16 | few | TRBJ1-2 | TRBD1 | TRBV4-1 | CASSRGPGQGAQGYTF | TGCGCCAGCAGCCGGGGCCCGGGACAGGGGGCGCAAGGCTACACCTTC
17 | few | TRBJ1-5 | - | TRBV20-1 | CSASRSRAGDFNQPQHF | TGCAGTGCTAGTAGGTCTCGGGCAGGCGATTTCAATCAGCCCCAGCATTTT
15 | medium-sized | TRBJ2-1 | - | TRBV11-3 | CASSLDLGGVAEQFF | TGTGCCAGCAGCTTAGACCTAGGAGGGGTCGCTGAGCAGTTCTTC
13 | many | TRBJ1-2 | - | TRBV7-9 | CASSSRGDYGYTF | TGTGCCAGCAGCAGCAGGGGCGACTATGGCTACACCTTC
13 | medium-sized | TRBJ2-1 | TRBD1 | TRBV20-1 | CSAREDRRNEQFF | TGCAGTGCTAGAGAGGACAGGCGGAATGAGCAGTTCTTC
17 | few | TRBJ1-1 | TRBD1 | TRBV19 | CASRPHPGQAMNTEAFF | TGTGCCAGTAGGCCCCATCCGGGACAGGCCATGAACACTGAAGCTTTCTTT
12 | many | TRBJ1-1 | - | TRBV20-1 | CSARMGDTEAFF | TGCAGTGCTAGAATGGGGGACACTGAAGCTTTCTTT
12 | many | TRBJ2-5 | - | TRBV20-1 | CSAEGHQETQYF | TGCAGTGCGGAAGGACACCAAGAGACCCAGTACTTC
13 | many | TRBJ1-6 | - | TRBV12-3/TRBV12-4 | CASSFWQISPLHF | TGTGCCAGCAGTTTTTGGCAAATCTCACCCCTCCACTTT
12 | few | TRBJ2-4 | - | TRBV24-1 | CATSDLQGIQYF | TGTGCCACCAGTGATTTGCAGGGGATTCAGTACTTC
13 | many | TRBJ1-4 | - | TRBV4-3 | CASSPATNEKLFF | TGCGCCAGCAGCCCTGCAACTAATGAAAAACTGTTTTTT
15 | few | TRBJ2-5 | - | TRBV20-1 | CSARGRRGNQETQYF | TGCAGTGCTAGAGGTCGGCGAGGGAATCAAGAGACCCAGTACTTC
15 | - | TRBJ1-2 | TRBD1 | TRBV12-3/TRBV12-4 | CASTTPLGQLYGYTF | TGTGCCAGCACCACCCCCCTGGGACAGCTGTATGGCTACACCTTC
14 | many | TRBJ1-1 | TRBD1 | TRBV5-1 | CASSPRQGGTEAFF | TGCGCCAGCAGCCCGAGACAGGGGGGCACTGAAGCTTTCTTT
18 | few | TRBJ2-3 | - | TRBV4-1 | CASSQDTHTGTRTDTQYF | TGCGCCAGCAGCCAAGATACCCACACGGGGACCCGCACAGATACGCAGTATTTT